The 20 T cell receptor beta chains given below trace back to one sample, sequenced in a study of blood T cell repertoires in COVID-19 (dated by TCRdb to 2018 to 2020). Libraries were made using the immunoSEQ multiplex PCR assay. TCRdb obtained this table from immuneACCESS and retained in-frame rearrangements with V and J assigned. These tables miss some clones; where compared with another copy, unresolved V genes account for less than half of the shortfall, and the remainder is unexplained. The sample table holds 40,000 or so clones, of which roughly four fifths were seen once. The top ten clonotypes cover 35% to 45% of the sample. Sequences were obtained from peripheral blood. These receptor sequences come from a man aged 35 to 55 with active or convalescent COVID-19.

The chain is built from TRBV12-3 or TRBV12-4 and TRBJ1-2; D unclear. Trimming removed 7 bases at V and 0 bases at J, with 9 bases between. The CDR3 has 13 residues. As DNA, the CDR3 is TGTGCCAGCACCCAACAAGCTAACTATGGCTACACCTTC. Its protein is CASTQQANYGYTF.

V and J are TRBV7-9 and TRBJ1-1, with 7 bases that match TRBD1. The CDR3 consists of 12 residues. Germline V CDR1 and CDR2: SEHNR, FQNEAQ (reference sequence). V lost 5 bases, J lost 4 bases, and 1 base stayed unmatched. This CDR3 is CASSPGGTEAFF. The CDR3 region has the DNA TGTGCCAGCAGCCCAGGGGGCACTGAAGCTTTCTTT.

The CDR3 sequence: CASSPKGGGAGEQFF. For the CDR3, the DNA is TGTGCCAGCAGCCCAAAGGGCGGGGGGGCCGGTGAGCAGTTCTTC. The V and J genes are TRBV7-2 and TRBJ2-1; 9 positions agree with TRBD2. Trimming removed 5 bases from V and 9 bases from J; junction bases left unmatched: 11. CDR1 and CDR2 (germline): SGHTA, FQGNSA. The CDR3 runs to 15 residues.

J is TRBJ2-7 and V is TRBV27; the match to TRBD2 covers 10 bases. The germline V gene encodes CDR1 MNHEY and CDR2 SMNVEV (reference sequence). The V segment lost 4 bases and the J segment 5 bases; nucleotides outside the gene matches: 5. This CDR3 has 14 amino acids. The CDR3 protein is CASSWASGSHEQYF. The CDR3 DNA follows: TGTGCCAGCAGTTGGGCTAGCGGGAGCCACGAGCAGTACTTC.

The chain has TRBV2 and TRBJ2-7; 9 bases are shared with TRBD1. Germline loops: CDR1 SNHLY, CDR2 FYNNEI. CDR3 length: 14 amino acids. With V trimmed by 4 bases and J by 4 bases, 5 bases remained unmatched. Written as DNA, the CDR3 is TGTGCCAGCAGTGTTGACAGGGGGGAATACGAGCAGTACTTC. Its translation is CASSVDRGEYEQYF.

The chain links TRBV11-2 to TRBJ2-5, with D perhaps matching TRBD2 (5 bases). Looked up from germline, CDR1 is SGHAT and CDR2 is FQNNGV. V was trimmed by 3 bases and J by 8 bases, leaving 16 bases between them. The CDR3 runs 14 residues. Here the CDR3 reads CASSFEGAKNTQYF. The CDR3 DNA is TGTGCCAGCAGCTTTGAGGGTGCCAAGAACACCCAGTACTTC.

The J gene is TRBJ2-2, the V gene TRBV14, with TRBD2 identical over 7 bases. V lost 8 bases to trimming and J lost 3 bases; unmatched junction nucleotides: 9. The CDR3 totals 15 residues. From germline, CDR1 is SGHDN and CDR2 FVKESK. The CDR3 DNA reads TGTGCCAGCTCCATCAGACTAGCTGACACCGGGGAGCTGTTTTTT. The encoded protein is CASSIRLADTGELFF. The whole variable domain, filled in from reference TRBV14 and TRBJ2-2, reads EAGVTQFPSHSVIEKGQTVTLRCDPISGHDNLYWYRRVMGKEIKFLLHFVKESKQDESGMPNNRFLAERTGGTYSTLKVQPAELEDSGVYFCASSIRLADTGELFFGEGSRLTVL.

The genes are TRBV6-5 and TRBJ1-1; D is undetermined. The CDR3 extends over 13 amino acids. Germline CDR1 and CDR2: MNHEY and SVGAGI. Deletions cut 6 bases from V and 4 bases from J, with 12 bases between. CDR3: CASRVEVSTEAFF. For the CDR3, the DNA is TGTGCCAGCAGAGTTGAGGTGAGCACTGAAGCTTTCTTT.

J is TRBJ1-2 and V is TRBV13; TRBD1 aligns across 7 bases. The V and J ends lost 5 bases and 5 bases, in that order; junction bases with no gene match: 2. CDR3 length: 12 amino acids. Germline assignment: CDR1 PRHDT and CDR2 FYEKMQ (reference sequence). The DNA for the CDR3 is TGTGCCAGCAGCGGGACAGAATATGGCTACACCTTC. It codes for CASSGTEYGYTF.

The V gene is TRBV7-3, the J gene TRBJ2-2, with 9 bases identical to TRBD1. V trimming: 6 bases; J trimming: 5 bases; junction bases outside the gene matches: 7. Looked up from germline, CDR1 is SGHTA and CDR2 is FQGTGA. The CDR3 covers 15 residues. The CDR3 DNA follows: TGTGCCAGCAGGGAACAGGGGGCAGGAACCGGGGAGCTGTTTTTT. Its translation is CASREQGAGTGELFF. Using reference TRBV7-3 and TRBJ2-2 for the parts outside the CDR3, the full variable domain is GAGVSQTPSNKVTEKGKYVELRCDPISGHTALYWYRQSLGQGPEFLIYFQGTGAADDSGLPNDRFFAVRPEGSVSTLKIQRTERGDSAVYLCASREQGAGTGELFFGEGSRLTVL.

The chain combines TRBV19 with TRBJ2-1; TRBD2 might be the D (7 bases). Between the trimmed V and J ends, which lost 3 bases and 4 bases, there was a span of 16 bases. This CDR3 region has 16 residues. Germline V gene sequence: CDR1 LNHDA, CDR2 SQIVND (reference sequence). CDR3 amino acids: CASSISVGGGYNEQFF. The CDR3 DNA is TGTGCCAGTAGTATTAGCGTAGGGGGGGGGTACAATGAGCAGTTCTTC.

V is TRBV18 and J is TRBJ2-3, with a weak D call TRBD1 (5 bases). Trimming stripped 2 bases from V and 6 bases from J, with 15 bases between. CDR1 and CDR2 from the germline V gene are KGHSH and LQKENI. This CDR3 is 15 amino acids long. DNA of the CDR3: TGTGCCAGCTCACCAGTAGGGGTGTTGGGGGATACGCAGTATTTT. Protein sequence: CASSPVGVLGDTQYF.

This chain uses TRBV7-8 with TRBJ1-2, with a tentative D call TRBD1 (5 bases). V was shortened by 1 base and J by 1 base, with 10 bases between the two germline ends. Per germline, CDR1 SGHVS and CDR2 FQNEAQ. The CDR3 extends over 15 amino acids. CDR3 sequence: CASSLDGASNYGYTF. The CDR3 DNA reads TGTGCCAGCAGCTTAGATGGGGCGAGTAACTATGGCTACACCTTC.

The chain links TRBV2 to TRBJ2-1; 10 bases match TRBD2. Per the germline V gene, CDR1 is SNHLY and CDR2 is FYNNEI. The CDR3 sequence is 14 residues long. J gave up 6 bases and V 5 bases, and 4 bases lay outside the gene matches. CDR3 sequence: CASSTSGVGNEQFF. The CDR3, as DNA: TGTGCCAGCAGTACTAGCGGGGTTGGCAATGAGCAGTTCTTC.

The V and J genes are TRBV24-1 and TRBJ2-3; perhaps TRBD1 as D (6 bases). Germline V gene sequence: CDR1 KGHDR, CDR2 SFDVKD. This CDR3 contains 16 residues. The V end lost 5 bases, the J end lost 4 bases, and 18 bases lay between the germline ends. CDR3 residues: CATSAAPGHGADTQYF. The CDR3 DNA sequence: TGTGCCACCAGTGCCGCACCGGGACACGGCGCAGATACGCAGTATTTT.

This clone was picked up one time. In DNA, the CDR3 is TGTGCCAGCAGCCAAGCTTACGAGCAGTACTTC. It is translated as CASSQAYEQYF. The chain couples TRBV3-1 (or the pseudogene TRBV3-2) to TRBJ2-7; D unresolved. CDR3 length equals 11 residues. The V and J ends lost 1 base and 4 bases respectively, with 2 bases between them. CDR1 is LGHDT and CDR2 is YNNKEL in the germline V gene (reference sequence).

V and J are TRBV2 and TRBJ2-7; 9 bases are shared with TRBD1. CDR3 length: 12 amino acids. With 6 bases clipped from V and 4 bases from J, the junction kept 1 base outside the gene matches. Germline V gene lookup returns CDR1 SNHLY and CDR2 FYNNEI. The CDR3: CASRTGGYEQYF. CDR3 sequence (DNA): TGTGCCAGCAGGACAGGGGGTTACGAGCAGTACTTC.

The chain joins TRBV25-1 to TRBJ2-1, with D perhaps matching TRBD1 (5 bases). CDR3 length: 15 residues. Trimming removed 6 bases at V and 3 bases at J, with 15 bases between. Germline CDR1 and CDR2: MGHDK and SYGVNS. DNA for the CDR3: TGTGCCAGCAGAGAGAACCTGGGGCTCTACAATGAGCAGTTCTTC. Translating gives CASRENLGLYNEQFF. Looking up the rest from reference TRBV25-1 and TRBJ2-1 gives the full variable domain: EADIYQTPRYLVIGTGKKITLECSQTMGHDKMYWYQQDPGMELHLIHYSYGVNSTEKGDLSSESTVSRIRTEHFPLTLESARPSHTSQYLCASRENLGLYNEQFFGPGTRLTVL.

CDR3 region: CASSFDSYSDTQYF. The CDR3, as DNA: TGTGCCAGCAGCTTCGACAGTTATTCAGATACGCAGTATTTT. The gene calls are TRBV7-3 and TRBJ2-3, with TRBD1 as a possible D gene (5 bases). Trimming took 3 bases from V and 4 from J, leaving 11 bases between them. The CDR3 spans 14 residues. Germline V gene data show CDR1 as SGHTA and CDR2 as FQGTGA.

The rearrangement links TRBV5-4 to TRBJ2-7; 9 bases are shared with TRBD2. The CDR3 sequence is 18 residues long. Germline CDR1 and CDR2: SGHNT and YYREEE (reference sequence). After removal of 4 bases from V and 0 bases from J, the junction contained 14 bases not matched to a gene. The DNA of the CDR3 is TGTGCCAGCAGCCTAGGGCCCTCCCTAGCGGGATACTCCTACGAGCAGTACTTC. Amino acid sequence: CASSLGPSLAGYSYEQYF.